This TCR beta chain was retrieved from a study of tumor T cells in aggressive B-cell lymphoma. The repertoire was sequenced with immunoSEQ multiplex PCR; TCRdb's copy has only in-frame clones and lacks some. The repertoire holds around 8,400 clones, with over 75% as singletons. With 0 bases removed from V and 4 bases from J, the gap between germline ends came to 18 bases. The CDR3 length is 17 residues. CDR1 MGHRA and CDR2 YSYEKL come from the germline V gene. What was sequenced was tumor tissue. The chain is built from TRBV4-1 and TRBJ1-1, with unresolved D. This TCR derives from an adult with diffuse large B cell lymphoma. CDR3 region: CASSQDFFPGMATEAFF. CDR3 bases: TGCGCCAGCAGCCAAGATTTCTTCCCGGGGATGGCCACTGAAGCTTTCTTT.